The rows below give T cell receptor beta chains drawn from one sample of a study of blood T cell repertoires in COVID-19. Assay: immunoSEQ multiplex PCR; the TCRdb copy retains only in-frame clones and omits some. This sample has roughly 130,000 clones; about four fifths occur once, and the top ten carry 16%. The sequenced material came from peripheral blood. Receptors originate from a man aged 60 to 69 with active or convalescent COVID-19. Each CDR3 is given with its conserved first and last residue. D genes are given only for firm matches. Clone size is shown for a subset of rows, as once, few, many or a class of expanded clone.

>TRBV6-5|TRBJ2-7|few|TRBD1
TGTGCCAGCAGTACCGGGACAGGCTTCTACGAGCAGTACTTC
CASSTGTGFYEQYF
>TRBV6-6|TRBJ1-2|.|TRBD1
TGTGCCAGCAGTTGGGACAGGGGCCGTGGCTACACCTTC
CASSWDRGRGYTF
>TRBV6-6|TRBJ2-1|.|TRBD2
TGTGCCAGCAGCTCCGGGACTAGCGGATCTACCCGCGAGGGAGGAGAGCAGTTCTTC
CASSSGTSGSTREGGEQFF
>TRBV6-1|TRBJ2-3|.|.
TGTGCCAGCAGTGAAGGCGGCCACAGCACAGATACGCAGTATTTT
CASSEGGHSTDTQYF
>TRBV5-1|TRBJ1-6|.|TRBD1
TGCGCCAGCAGCCCGGACGGGACAGGGCTTTCACCCCTCCACTTT
CASSPDGTGLSPLHF
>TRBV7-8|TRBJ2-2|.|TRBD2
TGTGCCAGCAGCCTGGGACTAGCGGGAGCCGGGGAGCTGTTTTTT
CASSLGLAGAGELFF
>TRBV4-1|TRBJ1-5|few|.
TGCGCCAGCAGCCAAGATCCCGTCAGCAATCAGCCCCAGCATTTT
CASSQDPVSNQPQHF
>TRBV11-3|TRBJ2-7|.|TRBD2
TGTGCCAGCAGCTCGCCCAACGCCGGGACTAGCGGGGAGCAGTACTTC
CASSSPNAGTSGEQYF
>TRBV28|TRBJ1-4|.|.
TGTGCCAGCAGTTTACCGCAGGGAAATAATGAAAAACTGTTTTTT
CASSLPQGNNEKLFF
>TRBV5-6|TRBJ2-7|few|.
TGTGCCAGCAGCGTGTCATGGGGAGGCGAGCAGTACTTC
CASSVSWGGEQYF
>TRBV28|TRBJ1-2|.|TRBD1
TGTGCCAGCAGTCCGTTGGACAGGGACTATGGCTACACCTTC
CASSPLDRDYGYTF
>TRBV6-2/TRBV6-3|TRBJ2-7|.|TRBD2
TGTGCCAGCAGTTACGCCAGCGGGAGCTACGAGCAGTACTTC
CASSYASGSYEQYF
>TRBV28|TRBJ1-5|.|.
TGTGCCAGCAGTAAACTTATCAAGCCCCAGCATTTT
CASSKLIKPQHF
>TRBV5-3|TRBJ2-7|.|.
TGTGCCAGAAGCTTCCTCCGACTGTACTACGAGCAGTACTTC
CARSFLRLYYEQYF
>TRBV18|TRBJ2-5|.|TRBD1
TGTGCCAGCTCACCCCCGACAGGGCGGGAGACCCAGTACTTC
CASSPPTGRETQYF
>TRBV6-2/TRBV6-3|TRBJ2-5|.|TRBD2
TGTGCCAGCAGCCCGACTAGCGAAGAGACCCAGTACTTC
CASSPTSEETQYF
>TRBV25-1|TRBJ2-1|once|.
TGTGCCAGCAGTGACCTCTACAATGAGCAGTTCTTC
CASSDLYNEQFF
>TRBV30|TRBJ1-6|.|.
TGTGCCTGGAGTGCCGGACAAGAAGGATCACCCCTCCACTTT
CAWSAGQEGSPLHF
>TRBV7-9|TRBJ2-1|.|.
TGTGCCAGCAGCTTACAAGCCCCTCGCAATGAGCAGTTCTTC
CASSLQAPRNEQFF
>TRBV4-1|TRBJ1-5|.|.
TGCGCCAGCAGCCCAGGTCGGGGGGAGGGCAATCAGCCCCAGCATTTT
CASSPGRGEGNQPQHF
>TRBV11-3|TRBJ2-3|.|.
TGTGCCAGCAGCCACTTCGGCAGGGCCACAGATACGCAGTATTTT
CASSHFGRATDTQYF
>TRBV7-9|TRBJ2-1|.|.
TGTGCCAGCGCATCGAGGCTAGATGTCTACAATGAGCAGTTCTTC
CASASRLDVYNEQFF
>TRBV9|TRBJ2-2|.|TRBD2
TGTGCCAGCAGCGTAGGGGCTAGCGGGGGAAGGACCGGGGAGCTGTTTTTT
CASSVGASGGRTGELFF
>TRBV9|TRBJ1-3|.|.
TGTGCCAGCAGCGTAATCGGTAACGAAAACACCATATATTTT
CASSVIGNENTIYF
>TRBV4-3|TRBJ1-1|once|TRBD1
TGCGCCAGCAGCCTTACAGGGGGCGGAACTGAAGCTTTCTTT
CASSLTGGGTEAFF
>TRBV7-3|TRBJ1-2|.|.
TGTGCCAGCAGCACCAGCGGCGGGCCGGGCTATGGCTACACCTTC
CASSTSGGPGYGYTF
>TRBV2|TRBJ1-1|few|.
TGTGCCAGCAGTGCGGATCAGGGCATGAACACTGAAGCTTTCTTT
CASSADQGMNTEAFF
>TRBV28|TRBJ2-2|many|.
TGTGCCAGCAGTTTCAGGAACTGGGAGCTGTTTTTT
CASSFRNWELFF
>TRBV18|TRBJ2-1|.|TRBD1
TGTGCCAGCTCACCACCCGTGACAGGGGAAGGGCAGTTCTTC
CASSPPVTGEGQFF
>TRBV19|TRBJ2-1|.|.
TGTGCCAGTGGATGGACTGGGAATGAGCAGTTCTTC
CASGWTGNEQFF
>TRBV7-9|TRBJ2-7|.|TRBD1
TGTGCCAGCAGCTCCGGGACAGGCTATAGGGTCTTC
CASSSGTGYRVF
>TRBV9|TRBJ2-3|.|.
TGTGCCAGCAGCGTAGTCTCTGCGACTAGCACAGATACGCAGTATTTT
CASSVVSATSTDTQYF
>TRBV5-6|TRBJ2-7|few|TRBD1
TGTGCCAGCAGCACCAGGGGGTTCGAGCAGTACTTC
CASSTRGFEQYF
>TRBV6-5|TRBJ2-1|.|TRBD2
TGTGCCAGCACCATAATAGCGGGGCCACACAATGAGCAGTTCTTC
CASTIIAGPHNEQFF
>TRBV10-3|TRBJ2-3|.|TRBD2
TGTGCCATCAGTAGACTAGCGGGAGCGTCAGATACGCAGTATTTT
CAISRLAGASDTQYF
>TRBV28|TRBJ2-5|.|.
TGTGCCAGCAGTTTAGTTGGGGACAGAGTTAGCGGGAAAGAGACCCAGTACTTC
CASSLVGDRVSGKETQYF
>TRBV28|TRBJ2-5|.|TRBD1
TGTGCCAGCAGTTCCTACAGGGGCCTGAAAATCCAGTACTTC
CASSSYRGLKIQYF
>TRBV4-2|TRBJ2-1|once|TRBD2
TGTGCCAGCAGCCAATCCGGACTAGCGGACTCCTACAATGAGCAGTTCTTC
CASSQSGLADSYNEQFF
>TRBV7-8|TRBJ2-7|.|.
TGTGCCAGCAGCTTAGTGCCAGGTTCCGAGTACTTC
CASSLVPGSEYF
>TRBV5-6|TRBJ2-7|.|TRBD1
TGTGCCAGCAGCTCAGGGACAGGATACTCCTACGAGCAGTACTTC
CASSSGTGYSYEQYF
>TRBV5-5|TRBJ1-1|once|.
TGTGCCAGCAGCCCCAGCACTCATCGGTCCCGGGGGGACACTGAAGCTTTCTTT
CASSPSTHRSRGDTEAFF